The 19 T cell receptor beta chains below were found in one sample sequenced in a study of T cells in Graves' hyperthyroidism and ophthalmopathy. TCR beta CDR3 sequences were amplified from RNA transcripts. HTBI primers drove first-round RT-PCR of the TCR CDR3. TCRdb called the multiplex PCR reads again in MiXCR, with one record for every CDR3 protein. The sample holds about 520,000 distinct CDR3 sequences; less than 25% are singletons and the top ten take 11%. The sequenced sample consisted of blood. The receptors come from a woman aged 25 to 45 with Graves' ophthalmopathy.

The gene calls are TRBV12-3 or TRBV12-4 and TRBJ2-2, with 12 bases fitting TRBD2. V lost 3 bases, J lost 7 bases, and 15 bases stayed unmatched. There are 19 residues in the CDR3. The CDR3 DNA reads TGTGCCAGCAGTTTTTCCCCAAGACTAGCGGGGGCCCACGGCGGGGAGCTGTTTTTT. Amino acid sequence: CASSFSPRLAGAHGGELFF.

Ten or more counts support this clonotype. V usage is TRBV12-3 or TRBV12-4 and J usage is TRBJ1-6, with D hard to call. The CDR3 runs to 14 residues. Between the trimmed V and J ends, which lost 8 bases and 7 bases, there was a span of 15 bases. The CDR3 nucleotides read TGTGCCAGCGCCCGAAGGCAGGAGAATTCACCCCTCCACTTT. Translating it yields CASARRQENSPLHF.

The V call is TRBV11-2, the J call TRBJ1-2; D is unresolved. Trimming cost V 5 bases and J 3 bases, with 10 bases left between them. The germline CDR1 and CDR2 sequences are SGHAT and FQNNGV. The CDR3 is 13 residues long. The CDR3 DNA is TGTGCCAGCAGCACCTACGGGGACTATGGCTACACCTTC. Its translation is CASSTYGDYGYTF.

Ten or more counts support this clonotype. J is TRBJ1-2 and V is TRBV5-5; TRBD1 matches 8 bases. The CDR3 length is 13 residues. V was clipped by 2 bases and J by 8 bases; unmatched bases: 5. Looked up from germline, CDR1 is SGHKS and CDR2 is YYEKEE (reference sequence). The CDR3 region is CASSLWTGKGYTF. The CDR3 bases are TGTGCCAGCAGCTTATGGACAGGGAAAGGCTACACCTTC. Variable domain in full (rest from reference TRBV5-5 and TRBJ1-2): DAGVTQSPTHLIKTRGQQVTLRCSPISGHKSVSWYQQVLGQGPQFIFQYYEKEERGRGNFPDRFSARQFPNYSSELNVNALLLGDSALYLCASSLWTGKGYTFGSGTRLTVV.

This clonotype was seen repeatedly, ten times or more. This chain links TRBV20-1 with TRBJ2-7; D is possibly TRBD1 or TRBD2 (5 bases each). This CDR3 comprises 12 residues. The germline gives CDR1 DFQATT, CDR2 SNEGSKA (reference sequence). V lost 4 bases to trimming and J lost 7 bases, with 14 bases between them. CDR3 protein: CSANLQGVEQYF. CDR3 coding DNA: TGCAGTGCTAATCTTCAGGGAGTTGAGCAGTACTTC.

The sample holds many counts of this clonotype. V is TRBV6-1 and J is TRBJ2-7; either TRBD1 or TRBD2 may fit D (6 bases each). This CDR3 is built from 15 residues. Trimming took 7 bases from V and 0 from J, leaving 16 bases between them. Germline CDR1 and CDR2: MNHNS and SASEGT. CDR3 bases: TGTGCCAGCACCCGTGGGGGGCCACACTCCTACGAGCAGTACTTC. Translation: CASTRGGPHSYEQYF.

The chain joins TRBV6-2 or TRBV6-3 to TRBJ1-1; the D is unclear. The germline gives CDR1 MNHEY, CDR2 SVGEGT. The CDR3 extends over 14 amino acids. The ends were cut back, 6 bases at V and 4 bases at J, with 15 bases in the middle. In nucleotides, the CDR3 is TGTGCCAGCAGGTGGAGGGCGCGGGCCACTGAAGCTTTCTTT. This codes for CASRWRARATEAFF.

The chain combines TRBV6-2 or TRBV6-3 with TRBJ1-5; TRBD1 aligns across 7 bases. The germline CDR1 and CDR2 sequences are MNHEY and SVGEGT. V lost 4 bases, J lost 6 bases, and 6 bases stayed unmatched. CDR3 length: 14 amino acids. CDR3: CASSLGGIRQPQHF. The CDR3 bases are TGTGCCAGCAGTTTAGGGGGCATACGTCAGCCCCAGCATTTT.

This clonotype was detected a few times. V is TRBV5-1 and J is TRBJ2-7, with D perhaps TRBD1 (5 bases). Germline V gene data show CDR1 as SGHRS and CDR2 as YFSETQ. The CDR3 loop spans 14 amino acids. Trimming took 0 bases from V and 2 from J, leaving 9 bases between them. The CDR3 nucleotides are TGCGCCAGCAGCTTGGAGGGGTTCACCTACGAGCAGTACTTC. Encoded protein: CASSLEGFTYEQYF.

This chain connects TRBV29-1 to TRBJ1-2; 9 bases match TRBD1. The CDR3 consists of 15 residues. The germline gives CDR1 SQVTM, CDR2 ANQGSEA. V trimming: 1 base; J trimming: 3 bases; junction bases outside the gene matches: 6. CDR3 protein: CSVEATGGAYYGYTF. Here the CDR3 DNA reads TGCAGCGTTGAAGCCACAGGGGGCGCTTACTATGGCTACACCTTC.

This clonotype was observed at least ten times. The V gene is TRBV6-5, the J gene TRBJ1-2; 9 bases match TRBD1. Germline CDR1 reads MNHEY; CDR2 reads SVGAGI. Trimming cost V 6 bases and J 6 bases; bases outside gene matches: 5. CDR3 length: 13 residues. The CDR3 region is CASRRTGEDGYTF. As DNA, the CDR3 is TGTGCCAGCAGACGGACAGGGGAGGATGGCTACACCTTC.

This clonotype has a count of ten or more. The CDR3 coding sequence is TGTGCCAGCACTAGACAGGTTCTCTCTGGAAACACCATATATTTT. It specifies CASTRQVLSGNTIYF. The chain is built from TRBV6-1 and TRBJ1-3; weak D call: TRBD1 (6 bases). The germline V gene encodes CDR1 MNHNS and CDR2 SASEGT. V was cut by 7 bases and J by 0 bases, with 13 bases left in between. The CDR3 is made up of 15 amino acids.

The rearrangement links TRBV12-3 or TRBV12-4 to TRBJ2-7, with D maybe TRBD1 (6 bases). This CDR3 has 16 amino acids. Trimming cost V 5 bases and J 0 bases, with 17 bases left between them. The CDR3 spells CASSRRGTGLSYEQYF. In nucleotides, the CDR3 is TGTGCCAGCAGTCGTAGGGGGACGGGGCTCTCCTACGAGCAGTACTTC.

This clonotype came up a few times. The J gene is TRBJ2-7, the V gene TRBV20-1; 9 bases fit TRBD2. Trimming at V came to 8 bases and at J to 5 bases, leaving 16 bases not matched to a gene. CDR3 length equals 15 residues. Per the germline V gene, CDR1 is DFQATT and CDR2 is SNEGSKA (reference sequence). This chain's CDR3 is CSQLAGPRAKNEQYF. The CDR3 DNA reads as TGCAGTCAACTAGCGGGCCCTCGAGCCAAGAACGAGCAGTACTTC.

This clonotype has a count of ten or more. The chain couples TRBV9 to TRBJ2-2; 14 bases map to TRBD2. The germline V gene has CDR1 SGDLS and CDR2 YYNGEE. The trim removed 4 bases at V and 5 bases at J, leaving 7 bases unmatched. The CDR3 length is 17 residues. CDR3 nucleotides: TGTGCCAGCAGCATCGGACTAGCGGGGGGTTGGACCGGGGAGCTGTTTTTT. It yields the protein CASSIGLAGGWTGELFF.

Ten or more counts support this clonotype. This chain links TRBV29-1 with TRBJ1-2, with D unclear. Germline CDR1 is SQVTM and CDR2 is ANQGSEA. The CDR3 spans 11 residues. Deletions cut 5 bases from V and 4 bases from J, with 8 bases between. CDR3 nucleotides: TGCAGCGTTTCGACCATCTATGGCTACACCTTC. It yields the protein CSVSTIYGYTF.

This clonotype was counted many times. V is TRBV6-5 and J is TRBJ2-7; TRBD2 is a possible D gene (6 bases). V was clipped by 6 bases and J by 3 bases, with 9 bases between them. Germline CDR1 and CDR2: MNHEY and SVGAGI. This CDR3 has 12 amino acids. In DNA, the CDR3 is TGTGCCAGCAGCCGGGGACTCTACGAGCAGTACTTC. It codes for CASSRGLYEQYF.

V usage is TRBV29-1 and J usage is TRBJ2-5; D gene ambiguous. Trimming stripped 7 bases from V and 5 bases from J, with 14 bases between. Germline values: CDR1 SQVTM, CDR2 ANQGSEA. The CDR3 is 12 amino acids. The CDR3, as DNA: TGCAGCGGGATGGCGGTTGGGGAGACCCAGTACTTC. This encodes CSGMAVGETQYF. Full variable domain (outside the CDR3, taken from reference TRBV29-1 and TRBJ2-5): SAVISQKPSRDICQRGTSLTIQCQVDSQVTMMFWYRQQPGQSLTLIATANQGSEATYESGFVIDKFPISRPNLTFSTLTVSNMSPEDSSIYLCSGMAVGETQYFGPGTRLLVL.

This clonotype was seen repeatedly, ten times or more. The V and J genes are TRBV6-5 and TRBJ2-2; D is unclear. The V end was cut by 0 bases, the J end by 3 bases, with 5 bases between. This CDR3 contains 14 residues. Per the germline V gene, CDR1 is MNHEY and CDR2 is SVGAGI. The CDR3, as DNA: TGTGCCAGCAGTTACTCGATAGACACCGGGGAGCTGTTTTTT. It encodes CASSYSIDTGELFF.